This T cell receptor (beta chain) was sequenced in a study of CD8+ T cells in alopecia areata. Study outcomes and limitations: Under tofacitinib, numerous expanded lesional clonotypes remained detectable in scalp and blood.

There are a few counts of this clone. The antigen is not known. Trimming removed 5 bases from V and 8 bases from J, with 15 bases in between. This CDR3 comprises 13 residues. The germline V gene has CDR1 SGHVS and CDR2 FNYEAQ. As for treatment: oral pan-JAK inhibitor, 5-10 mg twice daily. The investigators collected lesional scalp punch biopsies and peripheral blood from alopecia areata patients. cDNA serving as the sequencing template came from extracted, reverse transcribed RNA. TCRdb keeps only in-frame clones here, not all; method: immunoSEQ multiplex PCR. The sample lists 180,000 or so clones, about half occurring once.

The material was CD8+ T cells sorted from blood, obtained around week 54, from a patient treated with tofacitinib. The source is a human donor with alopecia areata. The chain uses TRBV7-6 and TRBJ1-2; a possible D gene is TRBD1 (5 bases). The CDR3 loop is CASSPPGGLGYTF. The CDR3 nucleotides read TGTGCCAGCAGCCCCCCCGGGGGATTGGGCTACACCTTC.